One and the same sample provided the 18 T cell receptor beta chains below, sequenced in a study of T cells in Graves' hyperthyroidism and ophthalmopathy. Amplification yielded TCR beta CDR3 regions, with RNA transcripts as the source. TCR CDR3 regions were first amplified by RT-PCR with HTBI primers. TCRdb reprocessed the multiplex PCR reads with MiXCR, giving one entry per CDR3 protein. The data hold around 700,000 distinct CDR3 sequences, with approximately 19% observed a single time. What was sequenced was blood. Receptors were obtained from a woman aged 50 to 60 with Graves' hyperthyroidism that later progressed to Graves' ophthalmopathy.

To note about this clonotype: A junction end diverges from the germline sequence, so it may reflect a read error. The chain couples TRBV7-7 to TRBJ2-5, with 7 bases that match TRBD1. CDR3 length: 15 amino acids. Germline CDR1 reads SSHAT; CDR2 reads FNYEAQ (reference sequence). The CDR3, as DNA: TGTGCTAGCAGCTCTTTAGGGACAGCCCAAGAGACCCAGTACTTC. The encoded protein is CASSSLGTAQETQYF. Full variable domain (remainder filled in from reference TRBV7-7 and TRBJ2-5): GAGVSQSPRYKVTKRGQDVTLRCDPISSHATLYWYQQALGQGPEFLTYFNYEAQPDKSGLPSDRFSAERPEGSISTLTIQRTEQRDSAMYRCASSSLGTAQETQYFGPGTRLLVL.

CDR3 sequence (DNA): TGCAGTGCTAGAGAAGGCCTCCGGGGCTCCTATGGCTACACCTTC. It yields the protein CSAREGLRGSYGYTF. The J gene is TRBJ1-2, the V gene TRBV20-1, with TRBD1 as a possible D gene (5 bases). V gave up 0 bases and J gave up 4 bases, with 15 bases separating them. Germline V gives CDR1 DFQATT, CDR2 SNEGSKA (reference sequence). CDR3 length: 15 residues.

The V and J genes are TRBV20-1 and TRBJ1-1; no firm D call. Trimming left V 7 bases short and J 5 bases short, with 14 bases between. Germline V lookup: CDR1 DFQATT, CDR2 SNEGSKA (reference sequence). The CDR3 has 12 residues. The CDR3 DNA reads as TGCAGTGTCACTTCTCGGGGAACTGAAGCTTTCTTT. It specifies CSVTSRGTEAFF.

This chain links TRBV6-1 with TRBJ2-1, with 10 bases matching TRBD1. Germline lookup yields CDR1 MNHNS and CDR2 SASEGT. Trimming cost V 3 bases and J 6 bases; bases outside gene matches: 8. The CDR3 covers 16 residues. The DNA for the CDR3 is TGTGCCAGCAGTGATCCCGGGACAGGGGTGGGCAATGAGCAGTTCTTC. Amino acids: CASSDPGTGVGNEQFF.

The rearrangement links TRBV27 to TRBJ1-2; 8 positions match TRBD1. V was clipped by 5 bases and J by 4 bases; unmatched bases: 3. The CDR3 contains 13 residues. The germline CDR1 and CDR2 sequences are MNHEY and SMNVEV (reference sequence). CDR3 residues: CASSDRGAYGYTF. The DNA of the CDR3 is TGTGCCAGCAGTGACAGGGGCGCCTATGGCTACACCTTC.

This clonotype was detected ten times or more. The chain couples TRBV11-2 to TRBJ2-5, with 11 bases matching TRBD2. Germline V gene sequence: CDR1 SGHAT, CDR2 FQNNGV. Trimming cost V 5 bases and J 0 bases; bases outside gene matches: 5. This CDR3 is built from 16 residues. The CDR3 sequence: CASSDPSGGYQETQYF. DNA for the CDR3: TGTGCCAGCAGCGATCCTAGCGGGGGGTACCAAGAGACCCAGTACTTC.

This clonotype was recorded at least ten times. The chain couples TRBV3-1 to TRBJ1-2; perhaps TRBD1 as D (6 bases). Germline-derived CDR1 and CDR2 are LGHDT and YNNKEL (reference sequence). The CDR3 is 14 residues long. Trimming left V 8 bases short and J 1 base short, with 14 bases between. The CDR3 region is CASSGGAGNYGYTF. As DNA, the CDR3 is TGTGCCAGCTCCGGGGGGGCGGGTAACTATGGCTACACCTTC.

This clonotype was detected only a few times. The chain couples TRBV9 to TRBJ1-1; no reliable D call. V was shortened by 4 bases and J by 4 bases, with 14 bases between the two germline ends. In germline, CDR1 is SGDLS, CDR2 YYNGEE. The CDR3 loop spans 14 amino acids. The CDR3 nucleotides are TGTGCCAGCAGCCCCCCGGCGGGGTTCACTGAAGCTTTCTTT. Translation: CASSPPAGFTEAFF.

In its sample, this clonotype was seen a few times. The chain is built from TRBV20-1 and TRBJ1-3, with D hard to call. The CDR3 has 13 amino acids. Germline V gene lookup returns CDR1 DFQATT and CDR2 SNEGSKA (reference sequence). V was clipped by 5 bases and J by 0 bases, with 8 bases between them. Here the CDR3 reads CSASWGSGNTIYF. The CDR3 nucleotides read TGCAGTGCTTCGTGGGGCTCTGGAAACACCATATATTTT.

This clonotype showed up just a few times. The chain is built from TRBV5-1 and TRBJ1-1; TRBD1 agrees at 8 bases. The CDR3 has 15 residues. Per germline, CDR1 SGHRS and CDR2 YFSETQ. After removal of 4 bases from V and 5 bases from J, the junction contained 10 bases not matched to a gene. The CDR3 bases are TGCGCCAGCAGCCAACTCAGGGGGCGCGAAACTGAAGCTTTCTTT. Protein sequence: CASSQLRGRETEAFF.

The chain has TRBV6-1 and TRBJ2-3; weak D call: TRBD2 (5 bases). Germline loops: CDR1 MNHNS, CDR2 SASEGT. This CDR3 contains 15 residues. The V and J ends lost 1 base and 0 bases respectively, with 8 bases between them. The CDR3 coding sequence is TGTGCCAGCAGTGAAGGCGGGTTTAGCACAGATACGCAGTATTTT. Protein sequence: CASSEGGFSTDTQYF.

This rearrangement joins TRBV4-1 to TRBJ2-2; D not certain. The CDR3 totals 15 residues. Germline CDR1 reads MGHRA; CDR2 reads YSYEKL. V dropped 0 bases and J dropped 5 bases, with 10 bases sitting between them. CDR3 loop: CASSQDPRITGELFF. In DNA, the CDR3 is TGCGCCAGCAGCCAAGATCCTCGTATTACCGGGGAGCTGTTTTTT.

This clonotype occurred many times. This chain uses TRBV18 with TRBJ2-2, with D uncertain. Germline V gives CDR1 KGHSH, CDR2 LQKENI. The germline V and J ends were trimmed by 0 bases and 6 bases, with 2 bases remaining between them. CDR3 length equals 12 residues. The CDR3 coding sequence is TGTGCCAGCTCACCACCCTCCGGGGAGCTGTTTTTT. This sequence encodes CASSPPSGELFF.

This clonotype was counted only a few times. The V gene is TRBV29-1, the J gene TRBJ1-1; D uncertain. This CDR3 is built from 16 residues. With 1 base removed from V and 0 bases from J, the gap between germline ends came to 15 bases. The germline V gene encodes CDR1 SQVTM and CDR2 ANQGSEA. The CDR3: CSVEAVGRSMNTEAFF. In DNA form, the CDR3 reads TGCAGCGTTGAAGCAGTAGGCAGATCAATGAACACTGAAGCTTTCTTT. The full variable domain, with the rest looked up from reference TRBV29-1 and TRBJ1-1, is SAVISQKPSRDICQRGTSLTIQCQVDSQVTMMFWYRQQPGQSLTLIATANQGSEATYESGFVIDKFPISRPNLTFSTLTVSNMSPEDSSIYLCSVEAVGRSMNTEAFFGQGTRLTVV.

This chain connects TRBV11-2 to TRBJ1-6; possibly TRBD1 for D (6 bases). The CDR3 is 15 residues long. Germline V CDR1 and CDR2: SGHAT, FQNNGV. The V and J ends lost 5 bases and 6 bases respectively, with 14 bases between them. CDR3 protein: CASSPSRGFNSPLHF. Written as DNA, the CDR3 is TGTGCCAGCAGCCCAAGCAGGGGTTTTAATTCACCCCTCCACTTT.

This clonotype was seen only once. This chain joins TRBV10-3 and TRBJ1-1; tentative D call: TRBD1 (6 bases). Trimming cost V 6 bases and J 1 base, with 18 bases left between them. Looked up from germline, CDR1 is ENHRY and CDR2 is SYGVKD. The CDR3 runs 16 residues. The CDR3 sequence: CAISSFRGVGNTEAFF. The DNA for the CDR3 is TGTGCCATCAGCAGCTTCAGGGGCGTGGGGAACACTGAAGCTTTCTTT.

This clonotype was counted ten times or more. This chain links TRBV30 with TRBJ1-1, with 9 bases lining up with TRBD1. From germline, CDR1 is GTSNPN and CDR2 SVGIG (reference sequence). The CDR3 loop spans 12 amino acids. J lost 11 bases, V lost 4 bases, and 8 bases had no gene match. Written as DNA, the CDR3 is TGTGCCTGGATCCCGGGACAGGGTAGGGCTTTCTTT. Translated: CAWIPGQGRAFF. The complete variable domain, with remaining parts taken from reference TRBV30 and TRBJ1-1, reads SQTIHQWPATLVQPVGSPLSLECTVEGTSNPNLYWYRQAAGRGLQLLFYSVGIGQISSEVPQNLSASRPQDRQFILSSKKLLLSDSGFYLCAWIPGQGRAFFGQGTRLTVV.

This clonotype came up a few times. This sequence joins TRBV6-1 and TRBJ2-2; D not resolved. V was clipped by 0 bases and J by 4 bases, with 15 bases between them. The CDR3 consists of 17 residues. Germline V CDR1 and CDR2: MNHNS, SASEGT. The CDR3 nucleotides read TGTGCCAGCAGTGAAGCCCCCCCAGGAGAGAGCACCGGGGAGCTGTTTTTT. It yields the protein CASSEAPPGESTGELFF.